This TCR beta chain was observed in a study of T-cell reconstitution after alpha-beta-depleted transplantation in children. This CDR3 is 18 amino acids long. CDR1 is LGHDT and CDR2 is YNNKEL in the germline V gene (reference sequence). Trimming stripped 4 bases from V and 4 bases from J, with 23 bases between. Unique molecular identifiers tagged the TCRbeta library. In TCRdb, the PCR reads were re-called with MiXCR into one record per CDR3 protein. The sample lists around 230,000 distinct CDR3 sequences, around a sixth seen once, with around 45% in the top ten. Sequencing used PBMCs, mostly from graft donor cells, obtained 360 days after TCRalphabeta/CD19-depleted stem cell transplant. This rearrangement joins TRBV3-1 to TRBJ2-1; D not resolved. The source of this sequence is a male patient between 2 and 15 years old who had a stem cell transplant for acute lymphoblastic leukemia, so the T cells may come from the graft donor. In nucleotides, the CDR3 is TGTGCCAGCAGCCCCAAACGATCAGGACGGAGAGTTTACAATGAGCAGTTCTTC. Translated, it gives CASSPKRSGRRVYNEQFF.